The 28 T cell receptor beta chains reported below all come from one sample, sequenced in a study of vaccination effects on CD4 cells after COVID-19. Using immunoSEQ multiplex PCR, the repertoire was profiled, and TCRdb retains in-frame clones only, with some absent. The sample has tens of thousands of clones, more than 70% seen once. ViraFEST expansion of antigen-specific CD4+ T cells with viral peptide pools preceded sequencing. Cultured cells yielded isolated CD4+ T cells after about ten days. Vaccine recipients had no previous SARS-CoV-2 infection; their nucleocapsid antibodies were negative. Their antigens remain unidentified. The sample was CD4+ T cells from PBMCs cultured with HCoV-OC43 spike peptides, taken before COVID-19 vaccination. The sample's subset: HCoV-OC43 spike overlapping peptide pool stimulation. These receptors came from a human donor who received a COVID-19 vaccine.

V usage is TRBV7-3 and J usage is TRBJ1-2; 8 bases map to TRBD1. Germline-derived CDR1 and CDR2 are SGHTA and FQGTGA. The CDR3 covers 16 residues. Germline trimming cut 2 bases from V and 6 bases from J; bases unmatched to any gene: 11. For the CDR3, the DNA is TGTGCCAGCAGCTTAGACGGGACAGGCCTTAGGGATGGCTACACCTTC. Residues: CASSLDGTGLRDGYTF.

The rearrangement uses TRBV5-1 and TRBJ1-4; D perhaps matches TRBD1 (5 bases). From germline, CDR1 is SGHRS and CDR2 YFSETQ. Between the trimmed V and J ends, which lost 4 bases and 0 bases, there was a span of 10 bases. The CDR3 consists of 15 residues. The CDR3 here is CASSPGAATNEKLFF. CDR3 coding DNA: TGCGCCAGCAGCCCCGGGGCAGCAACTAATGAAAAACTGTTTTTT.

The CDR3 sequence is CASSRTGVSGANVLTF. CDR3 DNA: TGTGCCAGCAGCCGAACAGGGGTTTCTGGGGCCAACGTCCTGACTTTC. The rearrangement joins TRBV3-1 (or the pseudogene TRBV3-2) to TRBJ2-6, with TRBD1 matching 7 bases. CDR3 length: 16 amino acids. V was pared by 4 bases and J by 1 base, with 4 bases of the junction left unmatched. The germline V gene encodes CDR1 LGHDT and CDR2 YNNKEL (reference sequence).

V is TRBV6-4 and J is TRBJ2-4, with 8 bases identical to TRBD2. This CDR3 comprises 14 residues. Per the germline V gene, CDR1 is MRHNA and CDR2 is SNTAGT. V gave up 7 bases and J gave up 5 bases; unmatched junction bases: 7. CDR3 nucleotide sequence: TGTGCCAGCAAGGTTAGCGGGGCCCAAAACATTCAGTACTTC. Translating it yields CASKVSGAQNIQYF.

The chain is built from TRBV12-3 or TRBV12-4 and TRBJ1-1, with no clear D. There are 11 residues in the CDR3. The ends were cut back, 7 bases at V and 1 base at J, with 4 bases in the middle. CDR3 coding DNA: TGTGCCAGCAAGACGAACACTGAAGCTTTCTTT. Its protein is CASKTNTEAFF.

This rearrangement joins TRBV6-5 to TRBJ2-5; TRBD1 is a possible D gene (6 bases). V dropped 5 bases and J dropped 5 bases, with 9 bases sitting between them. CDR1 is MNHEY, CDR2 SVGAGI, per germline. The CDR3 runs to 12 residues. CDR3: CASSRTDETQYF. The CDR3 coding sequence is TGTGCCAGCAGTCGGACAGATGAGACCCAGTACTTC.

The rearrangement uses TRBV20-1 and TRBJ1-2, with 7 bases matching TRBD1. This CDR3 region has 14 residues. Germline CDR1 reads DFQATT; CDR2 reads SNEGSKA (reference sequence). V trimming: 3 bases; J trimming: 1 base; junction bases outside the gene matches: 5. Here the CDR3 reads CSASRDSVNYGYTF. As DNA, the CDR3 is TGCAGTGCTAGTCGGGACAGTGTTAACTATGGCTACACCTTC.

About this clone itself: Compared with germline, one end of the junction differs, possibly owing to a read error. The chain is built from TRBV15 and TRBJ2-4, with TRBD1 identical over 8 bases. The CDR3 sequence is 14 residues long. CDR1 LNHNV and CDR2 YYDKDF come from the germline V gene (reference sequence). CDR3 sequence (DNA): TGTGCCACCAGCAGGAGTATCCAGCCGGGACAGGTCTTCTTC. Translation gives CATSRSIQPGQVFF.

The chain employs TRBV5-5 and TRBJ1-4, with 9 bases matching TRBD1. Germline CDR1 SGHKS, CDR2 YYEKEE (reference sequence). The CDR3 runs to 16 residues. The ends lost 3 bases at V and 7 bases at J; junction bases unmatched: 10. The CDR3 coding sequence is TGTGCCAGCAGCTCTGATCCGGGACAGGGCATTGAAAAACTGTTTTTT. Its protein product is CASSSDPGQGIEKLFF.

Here the CDR3 DNA reads TGTGCCAGCAGTTACTCAGCGGGTGCCGGGACACCCCTCCACTTT. Its protein product is CASSYSAGAGTPLHF. This chain links TRBV6-5 with TRBJ1-6; D is ambiguous. Per the germline V gene, CDR1 is MNHEY and CDR2 is SVGAGI. The CDR3 consists of 15 residues. The ends were cut back, 0 bases at V and 11 bases at J, with 14 bases in the middle.

The chain uses TRBV5-4 and TRBJ2-5; D not resolved. V lost 4 bases, J lost 1 base, and 11 bases lay in between. This CDR3 comprises 14 residues. CDR1 and CDR2 (germline): SGHNT, YYREEE (reference sequence). CDR3 in amino acids: CASSSARTQETQYF. The CDR3 DNA sequence: TGTGCCAGCAGCAGCGCTAGGACCCAAGAGACCCAGTACTTC.

A single count supports this clone. V is TRBV5-1 and J is TRBJ2-2; D may be TRBD1 (6 bases). Trimming cost V 7 bases and J 4 bases, with 14 bases left between them. The germline CDR1 and CDR2 sequences are SGHRS and YFSETQ. CDR3 length: 14 residues. The CDR3, as DNA: TGCGCCAGCCTCGCCGGGACAACCACCGGGGAGCTGTTTTTT. It yields the protein CASLAGTTTGELFF.

The V call is TRBV12-3 or TRBV12-4, the J call TRBJ2-7; D is uncertain. V was cut by 7 bases and J by 2 bases, with 6 bases left in between. The CDR3 runs 11 residues. The CDR3 DNA reads as TGTGCCAGCAACCTACCCTACGAGCAGTACGTC. Translating it yields CASNLPYEQYV.

This chain links TRBV7-8 with TRBJ1-1; D not resolved. Germline lookup yields CDR1 SGHVS and CDR2 FQNEAQ. Deletions cut 1 base from V and 0 bases from J, with 15 bases between. This CDR3 comprises 17 residues. As DNA, the CDR3 is TGTGCCAGCAGCTTAGGATGGCAGAGAGTCATGAACACTGAAGCTTTCTTT. Protein sequence: CASSLGWQRVMNTEAFF.

Relative to its sample, this clone is medium-sized. The chain couples TRBV18 to TRBJ2-2; D perhaps matches TRBD1 (5 bases). Germline V gene lookup returns CDR1 KGHSH and CDR2 LQKENI. The CDR3 has 14 residues. Trimming shortened V by 6 bases and J by 3 bases, and 11 bases separated the two germline ends. As DNA, the CDR3 is TGTGCCAGCTCGCCTCAGGGATACACCGGGGAGCTGTTTTTT. Its translation: CASSPQGYTGELFF.

The chain carries TRBV7-2 and TRBJ2-1, with D possibly TRBD1 on 6 matching bases. Between the trimmed V and J ends, which lost 6 bases and 8 bases, there was a span of 11 bases. CDR3 length: 12 residues. Germline CDR1 SGHTA, CDR2 FQGNSA. The CDR3 DNA follows: TGTGCCAGCAGTTCACAGGGCTATGAGCAGTTCTTC. Amino acids: CASSSQGYEQFF.

J is TRBJ2-3 and V is TRBV7-6; a weak D match, TRBD1 (6 bases). The germline V gene has CDR1 SGHVS and CDR2 FNYEAQ. Between the trimmed V and J ends, which lost 2 bases and 7 bases, there was a span of 22 bases. The CDR3 consists of 17 residues. CDR3 sequence reads: CASSLFPGETTPHTQYF. The DNA for the CDR3 is TGTGCCAGCAGCTTATTTCCAGGGGAGACTACCCCTCATACGCAGTATTTT.

The chain combines TRBV7-3 with TRBJ2-1; the D gene could be TRBD1 or TRBD2 (5 bases each). V gave up 1 base and J gave up 9 bases, with 10 bases separating them. Germline lookup yields CDR1 SGHTA and CDR2 FQGTGA. The CDR3 is 13 amino acids. Here the CDR3 reads CASSLRGNSEQFF. CDR3 nucleotide sequence: TGTGCCAGCAGCTTAAGGGGGAATAGTGAGCAGTTCTTC.

A single count supports this clone. CDR3 region: CASSATVGTEAFF. The CDR3 DNA reads as TGTGCCAGCAGCGCGACAGTTGGTACTGAAGCTTTCTTT. The V and J genes are TRBV9 and TRBJ1-1; D might be TRBD1 (5 bases). The V end was cut by 3 bases, the J end by 5 bases, with 11 bases between. Germline lookup yields CDR1 SGDLS and CDR2 YYNGEE. The CDR3 runs to 13 residues.

The chain couples TRBV7-2 to TRBJ2-2, with D maybe TRBD1 (6 bases). With 4 bases removed from V and 6 bases from J, the gap between germline ends came to 21 bases. Germline loops: CDR1 SGHTA, CDR2 FQGNSA. This CDR3 has 17 amino acids. CDR3 region: CASSSPRSTGLAGELFF. CDR3 nucleotide sequence: TGTGCCAGCAGCTCGCCTCGATCGACAGGTCTGGCCGGGGAGCTGTTTTTT.

The rearrangement uses TRBV6-2 or TRBV6-3 and TRBJ2-3; 15 bases map to TRBD2. Losses at the gene ends were 2 bases for V and 14 bases for J; bases not matched to a gene: 8. The germline CDR1 and CDR2 sequences are MNHEY and SVGEGT. CDR3 size: 15 residues. The CDR3 region has the DNA TGTGCCAGCAGTTACGCAGGGACTAGCGGGGGGTACGTGTATTTT. It translates to CASSYAGTSGGYVYF.

This chain connects TRBV7-2 to TRBJ2-3; 7 bases map to TRBD2. Losses at the gene ends were 10 bases for V and 0 bases for J; bases not matched to a gene: 7. CDR3 length equals 14 residues. The germline V gene has CDR1 SGHTA and CDR2 FQGNSA. The CDR3 region has the DNA TGTGCCATTAGCGGGTCCTTCAGCACAGATACGCAGTATTTT. Amino acids: CAISGSFSTDTQYF.

The CDR3 sequence is CASSLGQGTDYELYV. CDR3 sequence (DNA): TGTGCCAGCAGCTTAGGACAGGGGACGGACTACGAATTGTACGTC. The chain links TRBV7-9 to TRBJ2-7; 8 nucleotides align to TRBD1. Germline V gives CDR1 SEHNR, CDR2 FQNEAQ (reference sequence). The trim removed 1 base at V and 12 bases at J, leaving 14 bases unmatched. The CDR3 is made up of 15 amino acids.

This sequence joins TRBV19 and TRBJ2-1; unclear D gene. Germline CDR1 LNHDA, CDR2 SQIVND (reference sequence). The CDR3 spans 13 residues. The V end was cut by 4 bases, the J end by 8 bases, with 12 bases between. For the CDR3, the DNA is TGTGCCAGTAGTAAAACTACGGGTTATGAGCAGTTCTTC. It yields the protein CASSKTTGYEQFF.

This clone has more than one count but fewer than ten. The chain couples TRBV27 to TRBJ2-2, with 7 bases fitting TRBD1. Losses at the gene ends were 5 bases for V and 0 bases for J; bases not matched to a gene: 9. The CDR3 is 17 residues long. Germline V gives CDR1 MNHEY, CDR2 SMNVEV (reference sequence). The CDR3 reads CASSRTGWASNTGELFF. In nucleotides, the CDR3 is TGTGCCAGCAGTCGGACAGGTTGGGCGTCGAACACCGGGGAGCTGTTTTTT.

The gene calls are TRBV5-1 and TRBJ2-5; TRBD1 aligns across 8 bases. The CDR3 length is 14 residues. CDR1 and CDR2 from the germline V gene are SGHRS and YFSETQ. Unmatched junction bases numbered 5, after V lost 3 bases and J lost 4 bases. CDR3 in DNA: TGCGCCAGCAGCTCCACAGGGGGGCGAGAGACCCAGTACTTC. Translating it yields CASSSTGGRETQYF.

The chain couples TRBV5-1 to TRBJ2-7, with D unresolved. Trimming pared 0 bases from V and 3 bases from J, leaving 10 bases between. This CDR3 spans 14 amino acids. Germline values: CDR1 SGHRS, CDR2 YFSETQ. CDR3 residues: CASSLVGGNYEQYV. DNA of the CDR3: TGCGCCAGCAGCTTGGTTGGCGGTAACTACGAGCAGTACGTC.

This rearrangement joins TRBV6-6 to TRBJ1-6, with TRBD1 as a possible D gene (5 bases). V was clipped by 10 bases and J by 8 bases, with 21 bases between them. CDR1 and CDR2 (germline): MNHNY, SVGAGI (reference sequence). This CDR3 has 15 amino acids. The chain's CDR3 is CAIATGGGWDSPLHF. CDR3 nucleotides: TGTGCCATCGCCACGGGTGGGGGATGGGATTCACCCCTCCACTTT.